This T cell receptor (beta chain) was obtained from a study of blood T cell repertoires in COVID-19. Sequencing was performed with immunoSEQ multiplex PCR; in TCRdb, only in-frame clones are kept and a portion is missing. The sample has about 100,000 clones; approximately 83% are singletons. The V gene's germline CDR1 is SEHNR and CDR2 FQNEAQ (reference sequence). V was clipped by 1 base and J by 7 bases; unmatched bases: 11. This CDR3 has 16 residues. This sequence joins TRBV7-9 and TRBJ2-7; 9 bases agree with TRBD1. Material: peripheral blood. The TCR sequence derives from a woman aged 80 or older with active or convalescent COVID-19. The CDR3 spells CASSLGENRGLREQYF. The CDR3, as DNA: TGTGCCAGCAGCTTAGGGGAAAACAGGGGGCTAAGGGAGCAGTACTTC.